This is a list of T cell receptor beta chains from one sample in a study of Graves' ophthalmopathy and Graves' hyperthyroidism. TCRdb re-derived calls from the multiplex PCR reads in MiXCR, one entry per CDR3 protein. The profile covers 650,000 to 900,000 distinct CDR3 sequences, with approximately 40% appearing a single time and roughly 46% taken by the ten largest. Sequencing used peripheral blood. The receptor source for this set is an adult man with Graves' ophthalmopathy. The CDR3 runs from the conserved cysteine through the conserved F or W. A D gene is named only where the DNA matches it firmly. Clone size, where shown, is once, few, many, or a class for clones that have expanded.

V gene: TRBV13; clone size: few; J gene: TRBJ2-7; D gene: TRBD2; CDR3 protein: CASSLRLAGAGEQYF; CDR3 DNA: TGTGCCAGCAGCTTAAGACTAGCGGGGGCTGGGGAGCAGTACTTC
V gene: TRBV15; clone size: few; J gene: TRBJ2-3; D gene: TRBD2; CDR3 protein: CATSSLAGSGDTQYF; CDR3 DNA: TGTGCCACCAGCAGTTTAGCGGGATCGGGGGATACGCAGTATTTT
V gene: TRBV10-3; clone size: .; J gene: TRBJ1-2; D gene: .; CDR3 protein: CAISLEGAEAYGYTF; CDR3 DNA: TGTGCCATCAGTTTGGAAGGGGCCGAGGCCTATGGCTACACCTTC
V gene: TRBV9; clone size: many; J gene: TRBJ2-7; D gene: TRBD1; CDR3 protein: CASSASDRGSYEQYF; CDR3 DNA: TGTGCCAGCAGCGCTTCGGACAGGGGCTCCTACGAGCAGTACTTC
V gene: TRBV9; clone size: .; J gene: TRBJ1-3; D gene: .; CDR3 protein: CASSGNSIRDTIYF; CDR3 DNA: TGTGCCAGCTCTGGGAACTCAATAAGAGACACCATATATTTT
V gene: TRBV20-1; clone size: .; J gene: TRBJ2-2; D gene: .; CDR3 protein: CSARESRDLNTGELFF; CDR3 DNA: TGCAGTGCTAGGGAGTCCAGGGATCTGAACACCGGGGAGCTGTTTTTT
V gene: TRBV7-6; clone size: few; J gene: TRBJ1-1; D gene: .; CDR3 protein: CASSARTSLAEAFF; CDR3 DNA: TGTGCCAGCAGCGCACGAACTTCGCTTGCTGAAGCTTTCTTT
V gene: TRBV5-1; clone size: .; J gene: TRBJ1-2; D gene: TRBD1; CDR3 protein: CASSQDRDRVHYGCTF; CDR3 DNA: TGCGCCAGCAGCCAAGACCGGGACAGGGTCCACTATGGCTGCACCTTC
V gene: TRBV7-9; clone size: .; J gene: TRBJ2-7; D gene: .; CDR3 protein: CASSFRAGTYEQYF; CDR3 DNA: TGTGCCAGCAGCTTTCGTGCCGGGACCTACGAGCAGTACTTC
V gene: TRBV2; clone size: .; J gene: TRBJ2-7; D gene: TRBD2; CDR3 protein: CASRKLAGEGVEQYF; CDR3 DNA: TGTGCCAGCCGGAAACTAGCGGGAGAAGGGGTCGAGCAGTACTTC
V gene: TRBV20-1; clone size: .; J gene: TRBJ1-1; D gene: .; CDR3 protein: CSASAPRGDRVEAFF; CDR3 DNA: TGCAGTGCTAGCGCCCCGAGGGGAGACAGAGTTGAAGCTTTCTTT
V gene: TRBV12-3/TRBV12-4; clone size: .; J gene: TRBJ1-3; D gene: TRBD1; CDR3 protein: CASSLTGPTGNTIYF; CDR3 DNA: TGTGCCAGCAGTTTGACAGGGCCCACTGGAAACACCATATATTTT
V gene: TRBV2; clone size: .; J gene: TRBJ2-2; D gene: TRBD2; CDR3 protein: CASSEWELNPSGSSRELFF; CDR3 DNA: TGTGCCAGCAGTGAATGGGAGCTAAACCCTAGCGGGAGTTCTCGGGAGCTGTTTTTT
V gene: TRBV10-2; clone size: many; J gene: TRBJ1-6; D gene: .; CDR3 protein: CASSGGGNNSPLHF; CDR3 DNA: TGCGCCAGCAGTGGAGGGGGAAATAATTCACCCCTCCACTTT
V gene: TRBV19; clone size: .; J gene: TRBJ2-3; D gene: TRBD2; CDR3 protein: CASSGPGTSGGHPSTDTQYF; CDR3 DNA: TGTGCCAGTAGTGGTCCCGGGACTAGCGGGGGCCACCCTAGCACAGATACGCAGTATTTT
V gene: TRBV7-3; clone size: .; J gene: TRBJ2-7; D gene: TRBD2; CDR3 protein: CASSLYGTSGRGEQYF; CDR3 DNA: TGTGCCAGCAGCTTATACGGGACTAGCGGGAGGGGAGAGCAGTACTTC
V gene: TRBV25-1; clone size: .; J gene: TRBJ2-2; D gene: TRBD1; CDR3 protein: CASRKTGFTRELFF; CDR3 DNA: TGTGCCAGCAGGAAGACAGGGTTCACCCGGGAGCTGTTTTTT
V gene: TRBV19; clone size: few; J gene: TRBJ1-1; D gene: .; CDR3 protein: CASIDTSRNTEAFF; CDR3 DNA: TGTGCCAGTATAGACACTTCGCGGAACACTGAAGCTTTCTTT
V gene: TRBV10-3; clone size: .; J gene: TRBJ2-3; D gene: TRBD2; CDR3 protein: CAIAGGREGPDTQYF; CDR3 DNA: TGTGCCATCGCTGGTGGGCGGGAGGGCCCAGATACGCAGTATTTT
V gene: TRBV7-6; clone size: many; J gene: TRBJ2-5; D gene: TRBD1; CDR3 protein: CASSLDRGRVTQYF; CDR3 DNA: TGTGCCAGCAGCTTAGACAGGGGGCGGGTGACCCAGTACTTC
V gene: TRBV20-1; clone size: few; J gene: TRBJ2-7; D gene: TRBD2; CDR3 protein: CSAVKAGDSYEQYF; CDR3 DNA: TGCAGTGCTGTAAAAGCGGGAGACTCCTACGAGCAGTACTTC
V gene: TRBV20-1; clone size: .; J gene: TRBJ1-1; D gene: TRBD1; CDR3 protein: CSAIVAGGGGTEAFF; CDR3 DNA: TGCAGTGCTATAGTGGCAGGGGGCGGTGGGACTGAAGCTTTCTTT
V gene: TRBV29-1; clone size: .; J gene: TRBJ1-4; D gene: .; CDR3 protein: CSLSRYGDNEKLFF; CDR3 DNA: TGCAGCCTCTCCCGGTACGGGGATAATGAAAAACTGTTTTTT
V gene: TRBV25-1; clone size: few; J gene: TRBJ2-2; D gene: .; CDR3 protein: CASSFGTANTGELFF; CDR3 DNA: TGTGCCAGCAGTTTCGGCACCGCGAACACCGGGGAGCTGTTTTTT
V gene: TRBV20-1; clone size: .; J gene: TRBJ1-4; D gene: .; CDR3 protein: CSARDLGRGGEKLFF; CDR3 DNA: TGCAGTGCTAGAGATCTAGGCAGGGGAGGTGAAAAACTGTTTTTT
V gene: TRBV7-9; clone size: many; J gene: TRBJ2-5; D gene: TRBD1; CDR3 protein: CASSTRGLAETQYF; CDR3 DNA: TGTGCCAGCAGCACCAGGGGGTTGGCAGAGACCCAGTACTTC
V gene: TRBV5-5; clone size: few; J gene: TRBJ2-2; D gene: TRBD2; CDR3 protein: CASSWEGPGGELFF; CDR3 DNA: TGTGCCAGCAGCTGGGAGGGGCCCGGCGGGGAGCTGTTTTTT
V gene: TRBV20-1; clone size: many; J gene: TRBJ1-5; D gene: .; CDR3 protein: CSARASGDGNQPQHF; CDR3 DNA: TGCAGTGCTAGAGCCTCCGGGGACGGCAATCAGCCCCAGCATTTT
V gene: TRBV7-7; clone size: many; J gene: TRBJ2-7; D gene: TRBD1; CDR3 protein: CASSLGQGNEQYF; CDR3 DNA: TGTGCTAGCAGCTTGGGACAGGGGAACGAGCAGTACTTC